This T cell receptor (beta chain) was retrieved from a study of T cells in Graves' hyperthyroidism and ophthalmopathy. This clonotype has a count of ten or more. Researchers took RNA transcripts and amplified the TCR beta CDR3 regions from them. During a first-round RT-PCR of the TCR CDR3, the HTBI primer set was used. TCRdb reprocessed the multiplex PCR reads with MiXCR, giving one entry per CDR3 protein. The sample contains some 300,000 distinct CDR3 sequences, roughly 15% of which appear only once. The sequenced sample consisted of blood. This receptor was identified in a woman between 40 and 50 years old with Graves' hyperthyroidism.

CDR3: CASSNSLDYEQYF. CDR3 bases: TGTGCCAGCAGCAATTCCCTAGACTACGAGCAGTACTTC. The chain links TRBV2 to TRBJ2-7; D not certain. Germline-derived CDR1 and CDR2 are SNHLY and FYNNEI. The CDR3 length is 13 residues. Trimming cost V 6 bases and J 3 bases, with 12 bases left between them.